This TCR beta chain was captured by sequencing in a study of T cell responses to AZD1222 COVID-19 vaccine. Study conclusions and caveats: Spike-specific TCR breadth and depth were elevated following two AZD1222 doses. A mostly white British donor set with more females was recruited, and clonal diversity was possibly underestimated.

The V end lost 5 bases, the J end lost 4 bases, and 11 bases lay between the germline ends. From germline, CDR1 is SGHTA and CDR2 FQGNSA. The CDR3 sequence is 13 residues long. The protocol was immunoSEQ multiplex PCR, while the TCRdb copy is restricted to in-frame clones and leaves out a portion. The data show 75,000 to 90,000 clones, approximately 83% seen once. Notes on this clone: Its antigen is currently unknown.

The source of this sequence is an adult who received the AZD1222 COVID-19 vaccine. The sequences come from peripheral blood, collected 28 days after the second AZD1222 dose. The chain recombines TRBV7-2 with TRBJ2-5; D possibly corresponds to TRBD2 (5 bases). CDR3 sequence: CASSPGIAETQYF. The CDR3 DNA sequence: TGTGCCAGCAGCCCCGGGATCGCAGAGACCCAGTACTTC.